This TCR beta chain was found in a study of blood T cell repertoires in COVID-19. As for the study in general: COVID-19 samples collected from the United States, Italy and Spain covered acute and convalescent phases. In each case, the material was cDNA or gDNA derived from T cells, B-cell-depleted T cells, or PBMCs.

Individuals drawn from approximately 26 US areas were about 18 to 95 years old. Per the germline V gene, CDR1 is LNHDA and CDR2 is SQIVND (reference sequence). The ends were cut back, 5 bases at V and 2 bases at J, with 13 bases in the middle. This CDR3 is built from 15 residues. In the authors' methods: The authors estimated nucleated cell counts from reference gene primer amplification. Sequencing used immunoSEQ multiplex PCR; TCRdb keeps in-frame clones, though not all of them. The V and J calls and clone size were taken over from that table, and D and trimming were inferred from the DNA. The sample has approximately 230,000 clones; roughly 79% are singletons.

Specimen: PBMCs or T cells enriched from blood (not recorded which). The clonotype was recovered from a man aged 35-49 years who had recovered from COVID-19. This chain links TRBV19 with TRBJ1-5; D is unresolved. CDR3 DNA sequence: TGTGCCAGTAGTCTCCCGGGCGGGGGCAATCAGCCCCAGCATTTT. Translation gives CASSLPGGGNQPQHF.